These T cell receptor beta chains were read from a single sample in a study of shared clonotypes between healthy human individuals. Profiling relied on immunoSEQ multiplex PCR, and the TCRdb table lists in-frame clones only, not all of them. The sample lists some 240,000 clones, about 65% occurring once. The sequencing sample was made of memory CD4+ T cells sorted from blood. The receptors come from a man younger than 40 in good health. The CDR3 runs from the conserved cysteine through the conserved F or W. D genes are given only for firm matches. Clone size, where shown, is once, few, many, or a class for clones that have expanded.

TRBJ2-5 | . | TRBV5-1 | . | CASSLLTQETQYF | TGCGCCAGCAGCTTATTGACACAAGAGACCCAGTACTTC
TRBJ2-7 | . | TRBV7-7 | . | CASSLSWESSYEQYF | TGTGCCAGCAGCTTAAGCTGGGAGAGCTCCTACGAGCAGTACTTC
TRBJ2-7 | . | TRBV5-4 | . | CASSTPRGISYEQYF | TGTGCCAGCAGCACCCCCAGAGGGATCTCCTACGAGCAGTACTTC
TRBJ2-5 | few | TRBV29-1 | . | CSVEVATQETQYF | TGCAGCGTTGAGGTAGCGACTCAAGAGACCCAGTACTTC
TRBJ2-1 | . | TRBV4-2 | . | CASSQGFERSDNEQFF | TGTGCCAGCAGCCAAGGATTTGAGAGGTCGGACAATGAGCAGTTCTTC
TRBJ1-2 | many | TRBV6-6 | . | CASSQGIRGNYGYTF | TGTGCCAGCAGTCAAGGGATAAGGGGGAACTATGGCTACACCTTC
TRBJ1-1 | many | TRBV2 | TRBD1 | CASSQQGAATEAFF | TGTGCCAGCAGTCAACAGGGGGCAGCAACTGAAGCTTTCTTT
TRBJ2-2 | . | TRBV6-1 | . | CASVGTILTGELFF | TGTGCCAGCGTCGGGACCATCCTCACCGGGGAGCTGTTTTTT
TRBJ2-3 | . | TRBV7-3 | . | CASSLPNLPLYF | TGTGCCAGCAGCTTGCCTAACCTACCATTGTATTTT
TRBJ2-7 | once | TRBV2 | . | CASSGPPSWYEQYF | TGTGCCAGCAGTGGGCCGCCTAGCTGGTACGAGCAGTACTTC
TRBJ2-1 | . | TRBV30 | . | CAWPPTTLDSSLPDTEQFF | TGTGCCTGGCCCCCCACCACACTGGATTCATCCCTCCCCGATACGGAGCAGTTCTTC
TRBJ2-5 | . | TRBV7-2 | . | CASSSGLGHREYQETQYF | TGTGCCAGCAGCAGTGGCTTGGGACACCGCGAGTACCAAGAGACCCAGTACTTC
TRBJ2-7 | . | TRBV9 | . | CASSVVDRGGEQYF | TGTGCCAGCAGCGTAGTGGACAGAGGGGGTGAGCAGTACTTC
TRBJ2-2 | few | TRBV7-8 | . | CASSWTAGELFF | TGTGCCAGCAGCTGGACCGCCGGGGAGCTGTTTTTT
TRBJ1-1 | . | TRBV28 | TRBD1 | CAAEGTDNTEAFF | TGTGCTGCAGAAGGGACAGACAACACTGAAGCTTTCTTT
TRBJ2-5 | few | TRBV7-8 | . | CASSPTGQETQYF | TGTGCCAGCAGCCCTACCGGGCAGGAGACCCAGTACTTC
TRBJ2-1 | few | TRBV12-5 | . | CASGLGGINEQFF | TGTGCTAGTGGTTTGGGGGGGATTAATGAGCAGTTCTTC
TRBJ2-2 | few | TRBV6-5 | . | CASCRRGGGTGELFF | TGTGCCAGTTGTAGACGGGGTGGCGGGACCGGGGAGCTGTTTTTT
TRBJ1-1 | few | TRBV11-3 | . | CASSSGGGNTEAFF | TGTGCCAGCAGCTCGGGGGGCGGTAACACTGAAGCTTTCTTT
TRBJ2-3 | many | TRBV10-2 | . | CASSVTFLGDTQYF | TGCGCCAGCAGTGTTACATTTCTTGGAGATACGCAGTATTTT
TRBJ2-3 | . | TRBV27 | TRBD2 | CASSLGLAGADTQYF | TGTGCCAGCAGTTTGGGGCTAGCGGGAGCAGATACGCAGTATTTT
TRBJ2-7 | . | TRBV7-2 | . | CASSSRLGEQYF | TGTGCCAGCAGCTCACGGCTAGGGGAGCAGTACTTC
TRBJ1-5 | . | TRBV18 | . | CASSATGLRGQPQHF | TGTGCCAGCTCAGCGACCGGACTCAGGGGTCAGCCCCAGCATTTT
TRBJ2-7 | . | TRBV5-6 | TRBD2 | CASSSGLAGRGTRYEQYF | TGTGCCAGCAGCTCCGGACTAGCGGGAAGAGGAACCCGCTACGAGCAGTACTTC
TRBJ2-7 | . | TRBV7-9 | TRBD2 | CASRHSGSSGWAYEQYF | TGTGCCAGCAGACACAGCGGGAGCTCAGGCTGGGCCTACGAGCAGTACTTC
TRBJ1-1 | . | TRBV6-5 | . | CASRGSYSLAAEAFF | TGTGCCAGCAGGGGGTCCTACTCCCTCGCCGCTGAAGCTTTCTTT
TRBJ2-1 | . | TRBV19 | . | CASSIVQGRFNEQFF | TGTGCCAGTAGTATCGTCCAGGGTCGTTTTAATGAGCAGTTCTTC
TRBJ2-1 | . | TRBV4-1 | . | CASSQVGAESSYNEQFF | TGCGCCAGCAGCCAAGTGGGAGCGGAGAGCTCCTACAATGAGCAGTTCTTC
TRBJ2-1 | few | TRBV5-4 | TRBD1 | CASSTSTGKDLNEQFF | TGTGCCAGCAGCACCTCGACAGGGAAGGATCTCAATGAGCAGTTCTTC
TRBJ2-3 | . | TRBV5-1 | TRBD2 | CASSLGTSGKTDTQYF | TGCGCCAGCAGCTTAGGGACTAGCGGGAAAACAGATACGCAGTATTTT
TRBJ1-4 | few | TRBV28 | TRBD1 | CASSLSDRGEKLFF | TGTGCCAGCAGTTTATCGGACAGGGGTGAAAAACTGTTTTTT
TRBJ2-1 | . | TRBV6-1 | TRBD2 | CASSELLAGFYNEQFF | TGTGCCAGCAGTGAACTACTAGCGGGATTTTACAATGAGCAGTTCTTC
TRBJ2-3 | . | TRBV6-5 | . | CASRYIEGRPDTQYF | TGTGCCAGCAGATATATCGAGGGGCGCCCAGATACGCAGTATTTT
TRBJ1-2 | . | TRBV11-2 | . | CASSLFRTALYGYTF | TGTGCCAGCAGCTTATTCCGGACAGCGCTCTATGGCTACACCTTC
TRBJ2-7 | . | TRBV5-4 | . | CASRPDLLAYEQYF | TGTGCCAGCAGACCGGACCTTCTTGCCTACGAGCAGTACTTC
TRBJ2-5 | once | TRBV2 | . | CASSESAGALETQYF | TGTGCCAGCAGTGAAAGTGCGGGGGCCTTGGAGACCCAGTACTTC
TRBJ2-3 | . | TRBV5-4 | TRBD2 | CASSSGTSGRVGTDTQYF | TGTGCCAGCAGCTCCGGGACTAGCGGGAGGGTCGGCACAGATACGCAGTATTTT
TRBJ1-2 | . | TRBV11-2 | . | CASSSSRKPHGYTF | TGTGCCAGCAGCTCCTCTCGTAAGCCCCATGGCTACACCTTC
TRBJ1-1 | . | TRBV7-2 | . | CASSFSTVSTEAFF | TGTGCCAGCAGCTTTTCCACGGTATCCACTGAAGCTTTCTTT
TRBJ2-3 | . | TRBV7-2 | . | CASGSSTDTQYF | TGTGCCAGCGGATCAAGCACAGATACGCAGTATTTT
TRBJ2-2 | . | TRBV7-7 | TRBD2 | CASSATSGRNTGELFF | TGTGCTAGCAGCGCTACTAGCGGAAGGAACACCGGGGAGCTGTTTTTT
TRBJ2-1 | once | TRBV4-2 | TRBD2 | CASSKKREGPPFYNEQFF | TGTGCCAGCAGCAAGAAGCGGGAGGGCCCACCCTTCTACAATGAGCAGTTCTTC
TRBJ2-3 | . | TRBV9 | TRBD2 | CASSAERGGAFWTDTQYF | TGTGCCAGCAGCGCCGAGCGGGGAGGGGCGTTCTGGACAGATACGCAGTATTTT
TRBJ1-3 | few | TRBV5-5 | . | CASSLIGSGNTIYF | TGTGCCAGCAGCTTAATAGGTTCTGGAAACACCATATATTTT
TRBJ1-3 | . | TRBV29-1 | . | CSVDPTGLLSENTIYF | TGCAGCGTTGACCCGACGGGACTTTTGTCCGAAAACACCATATATTTT
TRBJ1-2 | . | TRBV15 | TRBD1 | CATSRDGTATNYGYTF | TGTGCCACCAGCAGAGATGGGACAGCTACTAACTATGGCTACACCTTC
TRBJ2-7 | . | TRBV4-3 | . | CASSRPLAGDTYEQYF | TGCGCCAGCAGCCGACCCCTGGCGGGTGACACATACGAGCAGTACTTC
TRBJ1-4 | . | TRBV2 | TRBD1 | CASKFRDRGATNEKLFF | TGTGCCAGCAAATTTAGGGACAGGGGGGCAACTAATGAAAAACTGTTTTTT
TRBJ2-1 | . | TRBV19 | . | CASMDPGSSSYNEQFF | TGTGCCAGTATGGACCCCGGGAGTAGCTCCTACAATGAGCAGTTCTTC
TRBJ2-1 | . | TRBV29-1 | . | CSFYGTNNFNEQFF | TGCAGCTTCTACGGGACAAACAACTTCAATGAGCAGTTCTTC
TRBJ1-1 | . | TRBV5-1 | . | CASSVLGPKNTEAFF | TGCGCCAGCAGCGTTTTGGGGCCCAAGAACACTGAAGCTTTCTTT